This T cell receptor beta chain was profiled in a study of blood T cell repertoires in COVID-19. On the study more broadly: Some COVID-19 samples were acute and others convalescent; all came from the United States, Italy and Spain.

Methods used by the authors: Estimation of nucleated cell counts relied on the amplification of reference gene primers. Some clones are missing from TCRdb's copy, which holds only in-frame ones; the method was immunoSEQ multiplex PCR. V and J calls and clone size are given by that table; D and trimming were obtained from the DNA. The sample yields 200,000 to 300,000 clones, approximately 90% seen once. The study assigned cohorts using participant-reported clinical history. Recovery among Cohort 3 donors was established by two negative PCRs, clearance, or symptom resolution. V was clipped by 0 bases and J by 1 base, with 11 bases between them. The CDR3 is 15 residues long. Germline lookup yields CDR1 GTSNPN and CDR2 SVGIG (reference sequence).

The sequencing input was PBMCs or T cells enriched from blood (not recorded which). The sequence came from a man between 40 and 49 years old who had recovered from COVID-19. The chain uses TRBV30 and TRBJ2-3; possibly TRBD1 for D (6 bases). The CDR3 DNA sequence: TGTGCCTGGAGTGTAATCTCAGGGGGCACAGATACGCAGTATTTT. Encoded protein: CAWSVISGGTDTQYF.